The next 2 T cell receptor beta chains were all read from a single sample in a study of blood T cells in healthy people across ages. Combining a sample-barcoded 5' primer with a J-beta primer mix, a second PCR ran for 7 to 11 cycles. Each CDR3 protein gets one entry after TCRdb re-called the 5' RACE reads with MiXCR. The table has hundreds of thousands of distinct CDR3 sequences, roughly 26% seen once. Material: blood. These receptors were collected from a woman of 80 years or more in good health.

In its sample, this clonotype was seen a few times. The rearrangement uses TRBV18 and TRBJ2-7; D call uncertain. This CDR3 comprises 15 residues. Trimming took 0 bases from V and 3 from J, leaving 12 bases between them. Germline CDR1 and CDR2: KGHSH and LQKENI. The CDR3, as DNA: TGTGCCAGCTCACCACCAAGCACTTCTCACTACGAGCAGTACTTC. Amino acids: CASSPPSTSHYEQYF.

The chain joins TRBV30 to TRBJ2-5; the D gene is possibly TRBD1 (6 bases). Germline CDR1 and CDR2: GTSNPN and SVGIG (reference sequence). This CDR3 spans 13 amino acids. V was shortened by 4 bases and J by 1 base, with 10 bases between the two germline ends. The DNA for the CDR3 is TGTGCCTGGACTACAGGGCCCCAAGAGACCCAGTACTTC. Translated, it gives CAWTTGPQETQYF. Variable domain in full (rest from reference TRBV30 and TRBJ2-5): SQTIHQWPATLVQPVGSPLSLECTVEGTSNPNLYWYRQAAGRGLQLLFYSVGIGQISSEVPQNLSASRPQDRQFILSSKKLLLSDSGFYLCAWTTGPQETQYFGPGTRLLVL.